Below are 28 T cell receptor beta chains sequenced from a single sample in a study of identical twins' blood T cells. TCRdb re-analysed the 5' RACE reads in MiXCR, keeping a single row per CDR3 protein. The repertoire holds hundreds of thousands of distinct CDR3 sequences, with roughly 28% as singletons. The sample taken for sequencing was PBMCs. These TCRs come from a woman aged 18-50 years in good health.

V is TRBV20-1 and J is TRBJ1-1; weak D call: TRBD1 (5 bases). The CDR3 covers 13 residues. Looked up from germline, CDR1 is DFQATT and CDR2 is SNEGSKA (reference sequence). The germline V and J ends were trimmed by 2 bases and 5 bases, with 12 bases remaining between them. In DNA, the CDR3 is TGCAGTGCTAGAAGACGGGGGTCAACTGAAGCTTTCTTT. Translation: CSARRRGSTEAFF.

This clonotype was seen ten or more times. The CDR3 reads CSVYTGDKAEAFF. The CDR3 DNA reads TGCAGCGTCTATACGGGGGATAAGGCTGAAGCTTTCTTT. J is TRBJ1-1 and V is TRBV29-1, with D maybe TRBD1 (5 bases). The V end was cut by 6 bases, the J end by 6 bases, with 17 bases between. CDR3 length: 13 residues. Germline lookup yields CDR1 SQVTM and CDR2 ANQGSEA.

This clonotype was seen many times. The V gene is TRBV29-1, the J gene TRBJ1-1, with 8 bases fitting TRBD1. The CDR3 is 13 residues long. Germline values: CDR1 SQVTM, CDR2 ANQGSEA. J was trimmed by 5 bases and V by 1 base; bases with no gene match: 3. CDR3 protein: CSVEAQGATEAFF. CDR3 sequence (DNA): TGCAGCGTTGAAGCCCAGGGGGCAACTGAAGCTTTCTTT.

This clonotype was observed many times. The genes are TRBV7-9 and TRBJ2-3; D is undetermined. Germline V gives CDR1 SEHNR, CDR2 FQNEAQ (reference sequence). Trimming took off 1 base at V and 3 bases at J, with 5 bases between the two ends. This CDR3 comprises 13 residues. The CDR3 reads CASSLGVTDTQYF. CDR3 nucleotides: TGTGCCAGCAGCTTAGGGGTGACAGATACGCAGTATTTT.

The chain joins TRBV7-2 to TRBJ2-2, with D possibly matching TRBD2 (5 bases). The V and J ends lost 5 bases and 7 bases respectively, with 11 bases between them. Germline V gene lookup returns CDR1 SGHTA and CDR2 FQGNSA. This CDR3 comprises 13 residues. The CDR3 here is CASSPFRDGELFF. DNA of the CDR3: TGTGCCAGCAGCCCCTTTCGGGACGGGGAGCTGTTTTTT.

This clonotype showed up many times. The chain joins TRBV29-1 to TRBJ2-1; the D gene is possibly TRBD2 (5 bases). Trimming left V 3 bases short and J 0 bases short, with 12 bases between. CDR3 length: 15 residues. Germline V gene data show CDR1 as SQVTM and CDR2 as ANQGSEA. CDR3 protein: CSVDKAESSYNEQFF. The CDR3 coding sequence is TGCAGCGTTGATAAAGCGGAGAGCTCCTACAATGAGCAGTTCTTC.

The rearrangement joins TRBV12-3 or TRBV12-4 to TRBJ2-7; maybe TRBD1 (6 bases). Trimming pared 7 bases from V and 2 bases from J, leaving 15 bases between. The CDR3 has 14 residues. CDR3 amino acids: CASTVWDKAYEQYF. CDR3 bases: TGTGCCAGCACCGTCTGGGACAAGGCCTACGAGCAGTACTTC.

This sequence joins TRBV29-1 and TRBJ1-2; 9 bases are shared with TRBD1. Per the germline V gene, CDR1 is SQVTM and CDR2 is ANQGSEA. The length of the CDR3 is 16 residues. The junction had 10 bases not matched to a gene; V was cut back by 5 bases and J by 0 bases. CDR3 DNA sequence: TGCAGCGTTCGAGGGAATACAGGGGGCTCTAACTATGGCTACACCTTC. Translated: CSVRGNTGGSNYGYTF.

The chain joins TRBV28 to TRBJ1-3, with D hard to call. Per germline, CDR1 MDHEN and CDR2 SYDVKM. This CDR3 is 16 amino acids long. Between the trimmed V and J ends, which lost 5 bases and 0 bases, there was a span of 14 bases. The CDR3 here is CASSSPRHSSGNTIYF. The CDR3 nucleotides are TGTGCCAGCAGTAGCCCCCGACACAGCTCTGGAAACACCATATATTTT.

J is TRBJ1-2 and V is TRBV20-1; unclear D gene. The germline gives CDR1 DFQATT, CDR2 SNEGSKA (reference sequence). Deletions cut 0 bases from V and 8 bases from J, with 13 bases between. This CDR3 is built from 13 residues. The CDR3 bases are TGCAGTGCTAGAGACATCTTCAAGGAGGGCTACACCTTC. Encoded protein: CSARDIFKEGYTF.

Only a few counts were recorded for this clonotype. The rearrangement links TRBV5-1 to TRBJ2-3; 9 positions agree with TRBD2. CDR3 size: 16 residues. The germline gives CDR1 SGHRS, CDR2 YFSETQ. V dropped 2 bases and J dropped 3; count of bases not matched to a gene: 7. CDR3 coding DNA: TGCGCCAGCAGCTTCCTTTTGCGGGAGGGAACAGATACGCAGTATTTT. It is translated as CASSFLLREGTDTQYF.

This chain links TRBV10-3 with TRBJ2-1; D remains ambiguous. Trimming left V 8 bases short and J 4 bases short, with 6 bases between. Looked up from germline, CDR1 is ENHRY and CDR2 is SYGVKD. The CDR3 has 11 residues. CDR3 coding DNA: TGTGCCATCGGGCAATACAATGAGCAGTTCTTC. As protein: CAIGQYNEQFF.

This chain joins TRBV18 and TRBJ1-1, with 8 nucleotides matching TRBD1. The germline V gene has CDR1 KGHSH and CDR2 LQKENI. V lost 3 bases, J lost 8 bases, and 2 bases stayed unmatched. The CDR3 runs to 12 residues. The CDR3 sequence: CASSPRDREAFF. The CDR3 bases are TGTGCCAGCTCACCGAGGGACAGGGAAGCTTTCTTT.

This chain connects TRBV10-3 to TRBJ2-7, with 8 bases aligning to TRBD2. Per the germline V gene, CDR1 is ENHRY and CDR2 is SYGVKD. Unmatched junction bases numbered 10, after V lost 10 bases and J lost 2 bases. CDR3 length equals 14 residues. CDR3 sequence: CATRGSGATYEQYF. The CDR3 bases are TGTGCCACCAGAGGTAGCGGGGCTACCTACGAGCAGTACTTC.

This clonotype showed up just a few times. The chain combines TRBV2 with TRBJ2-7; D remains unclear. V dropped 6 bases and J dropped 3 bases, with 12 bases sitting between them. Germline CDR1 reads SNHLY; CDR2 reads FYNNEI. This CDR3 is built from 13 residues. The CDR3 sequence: CASSLDLGYEQYF. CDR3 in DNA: TGTGCCAGCAGCCTTGACCTGGGCTACGAGCAGTACTTC.

CDR3 DNA: TGTGCCAGCAGTTTAGAGCAGCCATTAGCGGGGCTAGCCAAAAACATTCAGTACTTC. It encodes CASSLEQPLAGLAKNIQYF. This sequence joins TRBV27 and TRBJ2-4; 8 bases line up with TRBD2. The V gene end was trimmed by 2 bases and the J gene end by 0 bases; junction bases not matched to a gene: 12. The CDR3 is made up of 19 amino acids. Germline assignment: CDR1 MNHEY and CDR2 SMNVEV (reference sequence).

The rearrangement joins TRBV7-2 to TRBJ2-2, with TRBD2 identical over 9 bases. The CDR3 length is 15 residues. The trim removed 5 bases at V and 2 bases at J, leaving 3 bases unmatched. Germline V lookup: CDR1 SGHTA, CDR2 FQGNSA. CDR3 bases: TGTGCCAGCAGCGGGACTAGCCAAAACACCGGGGAGCTGTTTTTT. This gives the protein CASSGTSQNTGELFF.

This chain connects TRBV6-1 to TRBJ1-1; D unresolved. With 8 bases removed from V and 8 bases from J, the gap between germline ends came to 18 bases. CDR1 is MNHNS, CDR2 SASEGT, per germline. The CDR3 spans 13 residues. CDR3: CASLLYSGTEAFF. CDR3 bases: TGTGCCAGCCTCCTTTATTCGGGCACCGAAGCTTTCTTT.

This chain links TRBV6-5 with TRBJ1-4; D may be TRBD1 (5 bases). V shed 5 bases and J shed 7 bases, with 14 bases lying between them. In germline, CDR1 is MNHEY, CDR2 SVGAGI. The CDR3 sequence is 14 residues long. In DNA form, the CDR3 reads TGTGCCAGCAGTCCCCGGGGACTTTCTGAAAAACTGTTTTTT. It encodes CASSPRGLSEKLFF.

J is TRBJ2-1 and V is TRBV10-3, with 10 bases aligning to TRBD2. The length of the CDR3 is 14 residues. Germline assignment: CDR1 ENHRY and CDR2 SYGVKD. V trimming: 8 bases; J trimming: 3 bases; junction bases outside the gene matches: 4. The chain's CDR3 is CAIEPSGSYNEQFF. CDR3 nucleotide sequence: TGTGCCATCGAACCTAGCGGGAGCTACAATGAGCAGTTCTTC.

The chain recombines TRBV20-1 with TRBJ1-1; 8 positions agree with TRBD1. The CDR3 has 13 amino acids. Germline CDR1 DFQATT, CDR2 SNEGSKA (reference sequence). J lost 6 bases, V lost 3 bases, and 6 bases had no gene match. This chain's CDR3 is CSARDSGQAEAFF. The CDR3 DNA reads TGCAGTGCTAGGGACTCGGGACAGGCTGAAGCTTTCTTT.

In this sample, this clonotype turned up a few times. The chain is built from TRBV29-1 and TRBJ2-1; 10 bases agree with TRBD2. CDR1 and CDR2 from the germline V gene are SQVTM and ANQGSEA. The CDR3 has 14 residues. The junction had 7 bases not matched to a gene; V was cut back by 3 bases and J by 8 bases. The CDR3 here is CSVEVPSGSYEQFF. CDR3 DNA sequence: TGCAGCGTTGAGGTCCCTAGCGGGAGTTATGAGCAGTTCTTC.

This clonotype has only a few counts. The CDR3 DNA sequence: TGCAGTGCTAGAGATGGCAGCAAAGCTTTCTTT. Protein: CSARDGSKAFF. The chain recombines TRBV20-1 with TRBJ1-1; no reliable D call. From germline, CDR1 is DFQATT and CDR2 SNEGSKA (reference sequence). The ends were cut back, 0 bases at V and 9 bases at J, with 8 bases in the middle. This CDR3 is built from 11 residues.

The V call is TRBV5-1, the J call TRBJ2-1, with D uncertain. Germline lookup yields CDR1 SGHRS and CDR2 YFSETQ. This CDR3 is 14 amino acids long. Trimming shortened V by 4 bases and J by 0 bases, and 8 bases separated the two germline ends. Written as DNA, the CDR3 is TGCGCCAGCAGCGTGACACCCTCCTACAATGAGCAGTTCTTC. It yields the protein CASSVTPSYNEQFF. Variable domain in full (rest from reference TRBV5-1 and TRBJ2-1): KAGVTQTPRYLIKTRGQQVTLSCSPISGHRSVSWYQQTPGQGLQFLFEYFSETQRNKGNFPGRFSGRQFSNSRSEMNVSTLELGDSALYLCASSVTPSYNEQFFGPGTRLTVL.

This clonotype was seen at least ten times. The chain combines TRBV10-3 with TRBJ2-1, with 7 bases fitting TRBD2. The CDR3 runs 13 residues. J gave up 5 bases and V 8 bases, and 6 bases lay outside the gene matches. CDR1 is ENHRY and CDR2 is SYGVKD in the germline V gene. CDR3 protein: CAIASGTDNEQFF. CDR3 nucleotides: TGTGCCATCGCTAGCGGAACCGACAATGAGCAGTTCTTC.

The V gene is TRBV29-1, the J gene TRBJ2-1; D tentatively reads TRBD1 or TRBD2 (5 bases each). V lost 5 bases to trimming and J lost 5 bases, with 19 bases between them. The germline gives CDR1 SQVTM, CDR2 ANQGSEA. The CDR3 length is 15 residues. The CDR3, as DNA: TGCAGCGTTTTGGGACCGGGCCCCAAAAACAATGAGCAGTTCTTC. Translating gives CSVLGPGPKNNEQFF.

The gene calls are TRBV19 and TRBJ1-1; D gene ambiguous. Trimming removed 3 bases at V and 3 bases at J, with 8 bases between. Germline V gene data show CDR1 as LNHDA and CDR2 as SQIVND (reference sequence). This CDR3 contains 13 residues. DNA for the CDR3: TGTGCCAGTAGTATGGGCAAACACACTGAAGCTTTCTTT. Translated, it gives CASSMGKHTEAFF. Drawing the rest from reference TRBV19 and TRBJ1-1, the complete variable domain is DGGITQSPKYLFRKEGQNVTLSCEQNLNHDAMYWYRQDPGQGLRLIYYSQIVNDFQKGDIAEGYSVSREKKESFPLTVTSAQKNPTAFYLCASSMGKHTEAFFGQGTRLTVV.

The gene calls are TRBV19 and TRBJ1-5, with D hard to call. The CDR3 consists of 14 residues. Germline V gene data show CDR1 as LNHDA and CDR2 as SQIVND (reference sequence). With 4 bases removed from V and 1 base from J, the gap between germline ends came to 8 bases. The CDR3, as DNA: TGTGCCAGTAGTAAGAATCCAAGCAATCAGCCCCAGCATTTT. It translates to CASSKNPSNQPQHF. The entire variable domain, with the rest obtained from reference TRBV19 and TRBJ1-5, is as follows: DGGITQSPKYLFRKEGQNVTLSCEQNLNHDAMYWYRQDPGQGLRLIYYSQIVNDFQKGDIAEGYSVSREKKESFPLTVTSAQKNPTAFYLCASSKNPSNQPQHFGDGTRLSIL.